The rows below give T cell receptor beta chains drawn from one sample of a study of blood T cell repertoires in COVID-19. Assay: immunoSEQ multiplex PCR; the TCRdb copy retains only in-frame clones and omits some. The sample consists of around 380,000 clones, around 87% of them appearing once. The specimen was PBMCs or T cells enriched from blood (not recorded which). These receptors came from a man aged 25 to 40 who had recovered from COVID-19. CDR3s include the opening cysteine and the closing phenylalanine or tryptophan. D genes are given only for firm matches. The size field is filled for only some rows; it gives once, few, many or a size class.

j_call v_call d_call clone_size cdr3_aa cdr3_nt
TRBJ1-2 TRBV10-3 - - CAISEAGVYGYTF TGTGCCATCAGTGAGGCGGGGGTATATGGCTACACCTTC
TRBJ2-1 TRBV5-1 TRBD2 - CASSQLAGVNNEQFF TGCGCCAGCAGCCAACTAGCGGGTGTTAACAATGAGCAGTTCTTC
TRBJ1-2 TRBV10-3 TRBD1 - CAISPTGDHGYTF TGTGCCATCAGCCCTACAGGGGACCATGGCTACACCTTC
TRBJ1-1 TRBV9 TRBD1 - CASSAGGMNTEAFF TGTGCCAGCAGCGCAGGGGGGATGAACACTGAAGCTTTCTTT
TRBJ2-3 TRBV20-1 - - CSANEWATDTQYF TGCAGTGCTAATGAATGGGCCACAGATACGCAGTATTTT
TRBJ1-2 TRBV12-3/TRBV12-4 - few CASSEVNYGYTF TGTGCCAGCTCGGAGGTTAACTATGGCTACACCTTC
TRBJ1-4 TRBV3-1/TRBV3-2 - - CASSQVSGTNEKLFF TGTGCCAGCAGCCAAGTTTCCGGGACTAATGAAAAACTGTTTTTT
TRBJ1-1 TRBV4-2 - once CASSQVSGGQTGEAFF TGTGCCAGCAGCCAAGTCTCCGGTGGACAGACCGGTGAAGCTTTCTTT
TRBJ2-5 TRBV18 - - CASSRNQGDSGQTQYF TGTGCCAGCTCCCGAAACCAGGGGGATAGCGGACAGACCCAGTACTTC
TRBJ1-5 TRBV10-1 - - CASSGQLNQPQHF TGCGCCAGCAGTGGACAATTAAATCAGCCCCAGCATTTT
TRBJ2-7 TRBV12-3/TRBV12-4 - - CASSLSRGVEQYF TGTGCCAGCAGTTTATCCCGCGGGGTCGAGCAGTACTTC
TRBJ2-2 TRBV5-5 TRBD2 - CASSNDGGANTGELFF TGTGCCAGCAGCAATGACGGGGGGGCGAACACCGGGGAGCTGTTTTTT
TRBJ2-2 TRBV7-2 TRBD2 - CASSLPGLAITGELFF TGTGCCAGCAGCTTACCGGGACTAGCTATCACCGGGGAGCTGTTTTTT
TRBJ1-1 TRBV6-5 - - CASNLQLNTEAFF TGTGCCAGCAACTTACAGTTGAACACTGAAGCTTTCTTT
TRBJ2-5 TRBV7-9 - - CASSLDRWGQNQETQYF TGTGCCAGCAGCTTAGATCGGTGGGGCCAGAACCAAGAGACCCAGTACTTC
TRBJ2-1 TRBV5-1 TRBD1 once CASGTGRPYNEQFF TGCGCCAGCGGGACAGGGCGTCCCTACAATGAGCAGTTCTTC
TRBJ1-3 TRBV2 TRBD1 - CASSTGVAGNTIYF TGTGCCAGCAGCACAGGGGTGGCAGGAAACACCATATATTTT
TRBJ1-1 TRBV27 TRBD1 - CASSPQVQGAHNEAFF TGTGCCAGCAGTCCACAAGTACAGGGGGCTCACAATGAAGCTTTCTTT
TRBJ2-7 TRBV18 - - CASSPLGGGEQYF TGTGCCAGCTCCCCGCTAGGGGGTGGCGAGCAGTACTTC
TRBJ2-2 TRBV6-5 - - CASSYAQGHLPGELFF TGTGCCAGCAGTTACGCCCAGGGGCATCTCCCCGGGGAGCTGTTTTTT
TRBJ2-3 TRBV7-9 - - CASSLTLALGADTQYF TGTGCCAGCAGCCTTACACTAGCCCTGGGCGCAGATACGCAGTATTTT
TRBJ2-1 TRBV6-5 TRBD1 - CASGDYRGADEQFF TGTGCCAGCGGGGATTACAGGGGGGCTGATGAGCAGTTCTTC
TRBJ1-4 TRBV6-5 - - CASSYSTRTTNEKLFF TGTGCCAGCAGTTACTCCACTCGCACCACTAATGAAAAACTGTTTTTT
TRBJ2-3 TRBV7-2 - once CASSLRQSDTQYF TGTGCCAGCAGCTTACGACAGTCGGATACGCAGTATTTT
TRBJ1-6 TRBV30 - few CAWTSGTLYNSPLHF TGTGCCTGGACCTCCGGGACACTTTATAATTCACCCCTCCACTTT
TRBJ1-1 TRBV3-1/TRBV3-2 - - CASRSDGSGGNTEAFF TGTGCCAGCAGATCAGATGGGTCCGGCGGAAACACTGAAGCTTTCTTT
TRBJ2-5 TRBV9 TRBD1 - CASSVDAGTGEQETQYF TGTGCCAGCAGCGTAGACGCCGGGACAGGGGAACAAGAGACCCAGTACTTC
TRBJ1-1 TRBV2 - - CASSGHPGTEAFF TGTGCCAGCAGCGGACATCCCGGGACTGAAGCTTTCTTT
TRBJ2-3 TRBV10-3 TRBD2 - CAISVPSGFTDTQYF TGTGCCATCAGTGTTCCTAGCGGATTCACAGATACGCAGTATTTT
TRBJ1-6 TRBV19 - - CASSIQTGHSPLHF TGTGCCAGTAGTATCCAAACAGGTCATTCACCCCTCCACTTT
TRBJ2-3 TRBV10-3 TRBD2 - CAISGTSAPGTDTQYF TGTGCCATCAGTGGGACTAGCGCGCCAGGCACAGATACGCAGTATTTT
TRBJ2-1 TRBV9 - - CASSVVETSYNEQFF TGTGCCAGCAGCGTAGTCGAAACATCCTACAATGAGCAGTTCTTC
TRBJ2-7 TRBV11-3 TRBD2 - CASSHIRDYSYEQYF TGTGCCAGCAGCCATATCCGGGACTACTCCTACGAGCAGTACTTC
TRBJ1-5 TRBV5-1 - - CASSLTGSRPQHF TGCGCCAGCAGCTTAACAGGGAGTCGGCCCCAGCATTTT
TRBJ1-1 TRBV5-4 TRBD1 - CASSPRDSENTEAFF TGTGCCAGCAGCCCTAGGGACAGCGAGAACACTGAAGCTTTCTTT
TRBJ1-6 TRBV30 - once CAWSVLDMNSPLHF TGTGCCTGGAGTGTTTTGGACATGAATTCACCCCTCCACTTT
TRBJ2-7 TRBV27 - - CASSLDRSSYEQYF TGTGCCAGCAGTTTAGACAGAAGCTCCTACGAGCAGTACTTC
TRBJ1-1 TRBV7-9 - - CASSRGWAEAFF TGTGCCAGCAGTAGAGGGTGGGCTGAAGCTTTCTTT
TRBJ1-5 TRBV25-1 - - CASRQGSQPQHF TGTGCCAGCAGACAGGGTTCCCAGCCCCAGCATTTT
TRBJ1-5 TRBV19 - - CASSGLMTSQPQHF TGTGCCAGTAGCGGACTTATGACTAGTCAGCCCCAGCATTTT